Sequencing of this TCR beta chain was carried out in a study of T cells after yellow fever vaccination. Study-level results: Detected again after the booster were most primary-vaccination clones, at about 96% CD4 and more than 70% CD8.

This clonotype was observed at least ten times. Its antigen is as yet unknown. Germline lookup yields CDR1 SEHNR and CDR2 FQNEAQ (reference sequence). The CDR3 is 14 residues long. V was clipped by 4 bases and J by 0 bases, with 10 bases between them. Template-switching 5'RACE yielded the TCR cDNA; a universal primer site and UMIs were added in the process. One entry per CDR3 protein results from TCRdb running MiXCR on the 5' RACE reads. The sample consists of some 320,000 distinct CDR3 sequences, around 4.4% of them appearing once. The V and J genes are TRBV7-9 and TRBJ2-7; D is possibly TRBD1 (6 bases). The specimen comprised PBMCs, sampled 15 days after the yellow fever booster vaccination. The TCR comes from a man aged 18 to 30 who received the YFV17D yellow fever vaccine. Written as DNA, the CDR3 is TGTGCCAGCAGCTCGCCCAGGGGCTCCTACGAGCAGTACTTC. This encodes CASSSPRGSYEQYF.